Below, 4 T cell receptor beta chains from the same sample are listed, as sequenced in a study of spatial heterogeneity in lung cancer (dated by TCRdb to the late 2010s). Beyond this particular receptor, the publication reports: The tumor nonsynonymous mutation count correlated with the number of expanded alpha and beta TCRs within the tumor.

Libraries were constructed by 5' RACE. Reads for this sample came from a NextSeq 500. TCRdb reprocessed the public reads (quality trimming at Q25 with fastp, clone calling with MiXCR) and kept in-frame beta chains. Rows are combined by CDR3 protein, so each entry shows the most common genes and DNA. The sample table lists 860 or so distinct CDR3 sequences, less than 7% of them with a count of one. Over 25% of the sample is held by the ten biggest clonotypes. For these receptors, no antigen is known. In light of the paper, this sample's time point label describes: sample taken at primary tumor resection. This specimen consisted of lung tumor tissue, obtained at surgery. All receptors come from a female donor with early-stage non-small cell lung cancer.

By its share, this clonotype is medium-sized. The J gene is TRBJ1-2, the V gene TRBV4-1; a weak D match, TRBD1 (5 bases). V dropped 4 bases and J dropped 8 bases, with 17 bases sitting between them. This CDR3 has 14 residues. CDR1 and CDR2 (germline): MGHRA, YSYEKL. The CDR3 sequence: CASSPEDWRGGYTF. Here the CDR3 DNA reads TGCGCCAGCAGCCCCGAGGACTGGAGGGGCGGCTACACCTTC.

This clonotype is categorized as medium-sized (0.01 to 0.1%). V gene TRBV7-4 combines with J gene TRBJ2-3, with D unresolved. V shed 5 bases and J shed 2 bases, with 14 bases lying between them. This CDR3 has 15 residues. The germline V gene has CDR1 SGHVT and CDR2 SQSDAQ. CDR3 sequence: CASSRAGFSTDTQYF. The CDR3 nucleotides read TGTGCCAGCAGCCGGGCCGGATTCTCCACAGATACGCAGTATTTT.

Within the sample, this clonotype is medium-sized. The rearrangement joins TRBV20-1 to TRBJ2-7; 12 bases align to TRBD2. The germline CDR1 and CDR2 sequences are DFQATT and SNEGSKA (reference sequence). This CDR3 spans 13 amino acids. Losses at the gene ends were 6 bases for V and 4 bases for J; bases not matched to a gene: 4. In DNA form, the CDR3 reads TGCAGTGCCCCGACTAGCGGGAGATACGAGCAGTACTTC. This gives the protein CSAPTSGRYEQYF.

This clonotype rates as medium-sized (0.01 to 0.1%). V gene TRBV27 combines with J gene TRBJ2-5; a weak D match, TRBD2 (7 bases). Trimming took off 7 bases at V and 0 bases at J, with 18 bases between the two ends. There are 16 residues in the CDR3. CDR1 is MNHEY, CDR2 SMNVEV, per germline (reference sequence). The CDR3 sequence: CASNNRGGGHQETQYF. CDR3 coding DNA: TGTGCCAGCAACAACCGGGGCGGGGGCCACCAAGAGACCCAGTACTTC.